These T cell receptor beta chains were read from a single sample in a study of PD-L1 blockade in urothelial cancer. The table came from immunoSEQ multiplex PCR; TCRdb's copy has only in-frame clones and leaves some out. The data show 60,000 to 75,000 clones, with 70% to 90% seen just once and 14% to 15% held by the top ten. The material was PBMCs, obtained around atezolizumab (anti-PD-L1) treatment. Receptors were obtained from a man aged 55 to 70 with urothelial cancer. The CDR3 runs from the conserved cysteine through the conserved F or W. The D gene is left open where the match is weak. The size field is filled for only some rows; it gives once, few, many or a size class.

-	-	16	TRBV6-5	TRBJ2-7	TGTGCCAGCAGTTACTCGGCCAGGGGACCCTACTACGAGCAGTACTTC	CASSYSARGPYYEQYF
-	-	14	TRBV5-1	TRBJ2-7	TGCGCCAGCAGCTTTGAGGATTCGGCCTACGAGCAGTACTTC	CASSFEDSAYEQYF
few	-	14	TRBV14	TRBJ2-5	TGTGCCAGCAGCCACCATAGTTACCAAGAGACCCAGTACTTC	CASSHHSYQETQYF
-	TRBD2	14	TRBV2	TRBJ2-7	TGTGCCAGCAGATGGCTAGCGGGGGACTACGAGCAGTACTTC	CASRWLAGDYEQYF
-	-	14	TRBV30	TRBJ1-2	TGTGCCTGGAGCAGTCAGCTCAGGGACTGGGGCTACACCTTC	CAWSSQLRDWGYTF
-	-	16	TRBV7-3	TRBJ2-6	TGTGCCAGCAGCACGGGACATCGCTCTGGGGCCAACGTCCTGACTTTC	CASSTGHRSGANVLTF
-	-	16	TRBV5-1	TRBJ2-3	TGCGCCAGCAGCTTCCGGACTACAAGCCGCACAGATACGCAGTATTTT	CASSFRTTSRTDTQYF
-	-	16	TRBV18	TRBJ1-5	TGTGCCAGCTCACCACAGGCATCGGGGGTTGACCAGCCCCAGCATTTT	CASSPQASGVDQPQHF
-	-	16	TRBV4-3	TRBJ2-3	TGCGCCAGCAGCCAAGGAGGAAGCCTAGCCGGAGATACGCAGTATTTT	CASSQGGSLAGDTQYF
-	TRBD1	14	TRBV30	TRBJ2-1	TGTGCCTGGAGTGAACAGGGGGTTTATCTCCCTAAGTTCTTC	CAWSEQGVYLPKFF
-	-	13	TRBV2	TRBJ2-5	TGTGCCAGCAGCTGGGCAGACCAAGAGACCCAGTACTTC	CASSWADQETQYF
-	TRBD1	15	TRBV11-2	TRBJ2-7	TGTGCCAGCAGCTTAGCGGGGACAGGGGCCTACGAGCAGTACTTC	CASSLAGTGAYEQYF
-	TRBD1	16	TRBV7-8	TRBJ1-5	TGTGCCAGCAGCTCAGGACAGGGCCTTGGCAATCAGCCCCAGCATTTT	CASSSGQGLGNQPQHF
-	TRBD2	14	TRBV10-2	TRBJ2-2	TGCGCCAGCAGGCCAAGCGGGGGGGCCGGGGAGCTGTTTTTT	CASRPSGGAGELFF
-	TRBD2	16	TRBV9	TRBJ2-3	TGTGCCAGCAGCGTAGGGCTCCAGCGGGACACAGATACGCAGTATTTT	CASSVGLQRDTDTQYF
-	-	16	TRBV9	TRBJ2-1	TGTGCCAGCAGCGTAGCTTGGGACATATCCTACAATGAGCAGTTCTTC	CASSVAWDISYNEQFF
-	-	12	TRBV11-2	TRBJ2-7	TGTGCCAGCAGCTTATGGGGGGACGAGCAGTACTTC	CASSLWGDEQYF
-	-	14	TRBV19	TRBJ2-7	TGTGCCAGTAGTATCTCCCCGGTCTCCTACGAGCAGTACTTC	CASSISPVSYEQYF
-	TRBD1	13	TRBV30	TRBJ1-4	TGTGCCTGTCCGGGACAGGTTAATGAAAAACTGTTTTTT	CACPGQVNEKLFF
-	TRBD2	13	TRBV4-1	TRBJ2-2	TGCGCCAGCCAGCGGGGGGGCCCGGGGGAGCTGTTTTTT	CASQRGGPGELFF
few	TRBD1	13	TRBV29-1	TRBJ1-5	TGCAGCGTTGCTACAGGGGGCAACCAGCCCCAGCATTTT	CSVATGGNQPQHF
many	-	15	TRBV28	TRBJ1-1	TGTGCCAGTGGTGCCCCGGGGAGTAGGAACACTGAAGCTTTCTTT	CASGAPGSRNTEAFF
few	-	13	TRBV6-5	TRBJ1-6	TGTGCCAGCAGGCGACAGGAGCATTCACCCCTCCACTTT	CASRRQEHSPLHF
-	-	17	TRBV19	TRBJ1-6	TGTGCCAGTAGCCGCGTCCCAGCCATAACAGGGAATTCACCCCTCCACTTT	CASSRVPAITGNSPLHF
-	-	20	TRBV19	TRBJ2-2	TGTGCCAGTAGACTATTACGTCTGTTGCCCTACGGGTTCGGGGCCGGGGAGCTGTTTTTT	CASRLLRLLPYGFGAGELFF
-	-	11	TRBV29-1	TRBJ2-7	TGCAGCGTTGGAGAAGCGGACGAGCAGTACTTC	CSVGEADEQYF
-	-	14	TRBV6-5	TRBJ1-4	TGTGCCAGCAGTCCGACAGCAACTAATGAAAAACTGTTTTTT	CASSPTATNEKLFF
-	-	16	TRBV27	TRBJ1-4	TGTGCCAGCAGTGCCCAATCGGGGTCTCAAAGAACGAAACTGTTTTTT	CASSAQSGSQRTKLFF
-	TRBD2	15	TRBV5-1	TRBJ2-5	TGCGCCAGCAGCACCGCTCCTAGCGGGCAAGAGACCCAGTACTTC	CASSTAPSGQETQYF
-	-	12	TRBV28	TRBJ2-7	TGTGCCAGCAACAGGGATTTCAACGAGCAGTACTTC	CASNRDFNEQYF
-	-	16	TRBV19	TRBJ2-2	TGTGCCAGTAGTATAGTCGGTTATGAGGCCGTGGGGGAGCTGTTTTTT	CASSIVGYEAVGELFF
-	-	16	TRBV7-6	TRBJ2-5	TGTGCCAGCAGCTTAGTTATCCAGGGGAGTATGGAGACCCAGTACTTC	CASSLVIQGSMETQYF
once	TRBD2	17	TRBV7-9	TRBJ2-4	TGTGCCAGCAGCTTAGGGCGGGGGGGCCAGGACAAAAACATTCAGTACTTC	CASSLGRGGQDKNIQYF
-	TRBD2	16	TRBV7-2	TRBJ2-5	TGTGCCAGCAGCTTAGGGGTAGCGGGGGGTCAAGAGACCCAGTACTTC	CASSLGVAGGQETQYF
-	-	17	TRBV28	TRBJ1-6	TGTGCCAGCAGACTACCAGGGATTGGGTCCTATAATTCACCCCTCCACTTT	CASRLPGIGSYNSPLHF
-	-	14	TRBV2	TRBJ1-1	TGTGCCAGCCTACCTGGACAGATGAACACTGAAGCTTTCTTT	CASLPGQMNTEAFF
-	-	14	TRBV11-2	TRBJ1-4	TGTGCCAGCAGCTCGCGGGGCCGTAATGAAAAACTGTTTTTT	CASSSRGRNEKLFF
-	-	15	TRBV28	TRBJ2-7	TGTGCCAGCATTTTCCTCGGGAGAGAACACTACGAGCAGTACTTC	CASIFLGREHYEQYF
once	TRBD1	18	TRBV7-2	TRBJ1-4	TGTGCCAGCAGCTTAGCGCCGTGGGGCCCAGGGGGCAGTGAAAAACTGTTTTTT	CASSLAPWGPGGSEKLFF
-	-	11	TRBV30	TRBJ2-5	TGTGCCTGGAGGGTCGGTGAGACCCAGTACTTC	CAWRVGETQYF
-	TRBD2	19	TRBV2	TRBJ2-2	TGTGCCAGCAGTGAATGGCTAGCGGGGGGGCTCCCGAACACCGGGGAGCTGTTTTTT	CASSEWLAGGLPNTGELFF
-	TRBD1	15	TRBV9	TRBJ2-1	TGTGCCAGCAGCGGGAGGACAGGGGGTGGGTATGAGCAGTTCTTC	CASSGRTGGGYEQFF